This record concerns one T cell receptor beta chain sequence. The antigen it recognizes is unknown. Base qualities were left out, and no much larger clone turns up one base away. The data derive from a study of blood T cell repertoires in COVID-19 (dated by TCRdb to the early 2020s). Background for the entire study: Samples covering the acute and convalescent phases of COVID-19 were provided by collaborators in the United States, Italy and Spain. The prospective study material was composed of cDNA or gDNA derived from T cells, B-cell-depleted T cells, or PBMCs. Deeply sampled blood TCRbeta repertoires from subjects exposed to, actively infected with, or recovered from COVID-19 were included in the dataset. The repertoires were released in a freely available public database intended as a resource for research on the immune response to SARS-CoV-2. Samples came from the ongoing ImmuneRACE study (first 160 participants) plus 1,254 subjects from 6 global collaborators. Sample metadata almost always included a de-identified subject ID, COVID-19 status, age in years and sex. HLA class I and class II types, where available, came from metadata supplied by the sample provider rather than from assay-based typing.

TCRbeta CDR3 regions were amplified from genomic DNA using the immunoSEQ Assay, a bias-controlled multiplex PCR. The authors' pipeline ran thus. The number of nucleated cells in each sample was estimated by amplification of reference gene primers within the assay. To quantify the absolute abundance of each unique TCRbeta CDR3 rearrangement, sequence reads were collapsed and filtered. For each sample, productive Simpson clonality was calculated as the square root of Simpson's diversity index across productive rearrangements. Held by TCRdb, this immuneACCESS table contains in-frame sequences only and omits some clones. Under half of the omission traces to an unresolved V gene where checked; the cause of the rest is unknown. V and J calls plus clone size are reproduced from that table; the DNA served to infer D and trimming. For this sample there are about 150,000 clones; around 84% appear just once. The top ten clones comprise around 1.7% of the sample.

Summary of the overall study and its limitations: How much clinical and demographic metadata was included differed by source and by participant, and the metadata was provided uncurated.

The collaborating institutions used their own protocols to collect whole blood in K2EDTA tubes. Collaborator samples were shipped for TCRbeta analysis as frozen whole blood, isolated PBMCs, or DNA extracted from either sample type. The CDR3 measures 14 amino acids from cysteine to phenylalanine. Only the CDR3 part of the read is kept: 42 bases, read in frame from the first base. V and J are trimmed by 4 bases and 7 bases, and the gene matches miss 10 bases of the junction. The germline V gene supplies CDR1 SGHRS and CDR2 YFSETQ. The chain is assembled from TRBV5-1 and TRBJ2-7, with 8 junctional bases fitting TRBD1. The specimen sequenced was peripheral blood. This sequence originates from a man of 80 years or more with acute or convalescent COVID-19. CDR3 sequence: CASSPRQGAGEQYF. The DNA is TGCGCCAGCAGCCCACGGCAGGGGGCGGGGGAGCAGTACTTC.